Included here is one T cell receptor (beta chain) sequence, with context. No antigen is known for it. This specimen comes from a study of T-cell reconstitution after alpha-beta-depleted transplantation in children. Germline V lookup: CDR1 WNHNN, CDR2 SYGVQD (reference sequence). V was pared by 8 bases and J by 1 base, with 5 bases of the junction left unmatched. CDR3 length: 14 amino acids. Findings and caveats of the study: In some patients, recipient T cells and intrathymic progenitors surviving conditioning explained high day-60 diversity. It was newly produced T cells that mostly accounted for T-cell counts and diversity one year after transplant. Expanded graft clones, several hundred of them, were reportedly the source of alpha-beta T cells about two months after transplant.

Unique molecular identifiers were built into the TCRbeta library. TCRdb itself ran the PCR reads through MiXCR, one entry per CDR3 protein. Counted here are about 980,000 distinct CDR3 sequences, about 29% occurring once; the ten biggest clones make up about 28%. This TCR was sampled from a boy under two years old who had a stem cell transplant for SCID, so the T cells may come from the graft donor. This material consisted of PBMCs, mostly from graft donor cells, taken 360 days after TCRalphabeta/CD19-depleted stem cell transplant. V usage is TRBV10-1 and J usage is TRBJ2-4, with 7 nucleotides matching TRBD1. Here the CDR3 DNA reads TGCGCCAGCGCCTCACAGGGGGCCAAAAACATTCAGTACTTC. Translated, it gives CASASQGAKNIQYF.